Following are 26 T cell receptor beta chains from one sample sequenced in a study of shared clonotypes between healthy human individuals. Positively selected for CCR7, the CD45RO-negative cells used as naive CD8 cells excluded terminally differentiated effector memory CD45RA+ cells. TCRdb keeps only in-frame clones here, not all; method: immunoSEQ multiplex PCR. This sample has 1.5 million to 2.5 million clones, with about 94% found just once. Sequencing input: naive CD8+ T cells sorted from blood. The receptors come from a man between 18 and 29 years old in good health.

The chain is built from TRBV27 and TRBJ2-3, with a tentative D call TRBD2 (6 bases). CDR3 length equals 15 residues. Germline loops: CDR1 MNHEY, CDR2 SMNVEV (reference sequence). Trimming took 4 bases from V and 0 from J, leaving 11 bases between them. CDR3 sequence (DNA): TGTGCCAGCAGTTCGCGGGAAGCTAGCACAGATACGCAGTATTTT. Encoded protein: CASSSREASTDTQYF.

The CDR3 loop reads CASSPRQGADGYTF. The CDR3 coding sequence is TGTGCCAGCAGCCCTAGACAGGGGGCGGATGGCTACACCTTC. This rearrangement joins TRBV5-4 to TRBJ1-2; TRBD1 matches 10 bases. V was clipped by 4 bases and J by 6 bases; unmatched bases: 6. Germline V gene sequence: CDR1 SGHNT, CDR2 YYREEE (reference sequence). The CDR3 runs to 14 residues.

Details on this clone: The same CDR3 can be traced to other DNA sequences in this sample. V gene TRBV5-1 combines with J gene TRBJ1-3, with TRBD1 identical over 10 bases. Germline CDR1 SGHRS, CDR2 YFSETQ. V lost 3 bases and J lost 2; bases outside the gene matches: 2. The CDR3 sequence is 15 residues long. This CDR3 is CASSSGTGAGNTIYF. As DNA, the CDR3 is TGCGCCAGCAGCTCCGGGACAGGGGCTGGAAACACCATATATTTT.

The chain combines TRBV10-2 with TRBJ1-2, with a possible D match to TRBD1 (6 bases). V was pared by 2 bases and J by 4 bases, with 17 bases between. This CDR3 region has 16 residues. Germline loops: CDR1 WSHSY, CDR2 SAAADI. CDR3: CASSEVLGQPFYGYTF. CDR3 in DNA: TGCGCCAGCAGTGAGGTCTTAGGACAGCCTTTCTATGGCTACACCTTC.

The chain uses TRBV29-1 and TRBJ2-2, with D perhaps matching TRBD2 (5 bases). The germline V gene has CDR1 SQVTM and CDR2 ANQGSEA. The CDR3 contains 14 residues. V was clipped by 4 bases and J by 5 bases, with 14 bases between them. The CDR3 spells CSVVGHGETGELFF. CDR3 DNA: TGCAGCGTTGTGGGTCACGGGGAGACCGGGGAGCTGTTTTTT.

CDR3 in DNA: TGTGCCAGCAGCTTAGCTGTGGGGGGCTCTGGGGCCAACGTCCTGACTTTC. Translation gives CASSLAVGGSGANVLTF. This chain connects TRBV7-9 to TRBJ2-6; maybe TRBD2 (6 bases). This CDR3 has 17 amino acids. Germline values: CDR1 SEHNR, CDR2 FQNEAQ (reference sequence). The germline V and J ends were trimmed by 0 bases and 0 bases, with 9 bases remaining between them.

The chain has TRBV7-9 and TRBJ1-4; D ambiguous. Germline values: CDR1 SEHNR, CDR2 FQNEAQ (reference sequence). The CDR3 consists of 15 residues. The V and J ends lost 1 base and 0 bases respectively, with 6 bases between them. The CDR3 loop is CASSLGPATNEKLFF. The CDR3 coding sequence is TGTGCCAGCAGCTTAGGGCCAGCAACTAATGAAAAACTGTTTTTT.

The CDR3 spells CASSSDQGPTMNTEAFF. CDR3 sequence (DNA): TGTGCCAGCAGCTCGGATCAGGGACCAACGATGAACACTGAAGCTTTCTTT. The V and J genes are TRBV11-2 and TRBJ1-1, with D possibly matching TRBD1 (5 bases). Germline CDR1 and CDR2: SGHAT and FQNNGV. The CDR3 spans 17 residues. V was clipped by 4 bases and J by 0 bases, with 18 bases between them.

The chain has TRBV7-6 and TRBJ2-7; D gene ambiguous. V was clipped by 1 base and J by 4 bases, with 8 bases between them. Germline V gene data show CDR1 as SGHVS and CDR2 as FNYEAQ. This CDR3 region has 13 residues. Written as DNA, the CDR3 is TGTGCCAGCAGCTTAGGTTCAGAATACGAGCAGTACTTC. It specifies CASSLGSEYEQYF.

On this clone itself: The same CDR3 also results from other DNA sequences found in this sample. The chain is built from TRBV4-1 and TRBJ1-2; D is unresolved. CDR3 length: 14 amino acids. Germline CDR1 is MGHRA and CDR2 is YSYEKL. Between the trimmed V and J ends, which lost 3 bases and 2 bases, there was a span of 10 bases. CDR3 nucleotides: TGCGCCAGCAGCCAGGATCCCAGGAACTATGGCTACACCTTC. Translation: CASSQDPRNYGYTF.

J is TRBJ1-1 and V is TRBV5-6; D remains ambiguous. This CDR3 region has 13 residues. Germline loops: CDR1 SGHDT, CDR2 YYEEEE. Trimming pared 2 bases from V and 4 bases from J, leaving 9 bases between. This CDR3 reads CASSLRLSTEAFF. The CDR3 DNA follows: TGTGCCAGCAGCTTACGCCTTAGCACTGAAGCTTTCTTT.

This clone came up once. The V and J genes are TRBV2 and TRBJ2-7; 14 bases are shared with TRBD2. V dropped 5 bases and J dropped 5; count of bases not matched to a gene: 5. Germline values: CDR1 SNHLY, CDR2 FYNNEI. The CDR3 loop spans 15 amino acids. The CDR3 bases are TGTGCCAGCAGTTCCGGGACTAGCGGGAGACACGAGCAGTACTTC. This sequence encodes CASSSGTSGRHEQYF.

This sequence joins TRBV2 and TRBJ1-2, with a tentative D call TRBD1 (5 bases). V was cut by 0 bases and J by 8 bases, with 10 bases left in between. Looked up from germline, CDR1 is SNHLY and CDR2 is FYNNEI. The CDR3 length is 13 residues. CDR3: CASSEARGLGYTF. The CDR3 DNA is TGTGCCAGCAGTGAAGCTAGGGGACTCGGCTACACCTTC.

V usage is TRBV9 and J usage is TRBJ1-2; TRBD1 agrees at 12 bases. There are 16 residues in the CDR3. Germline values: CDR1 SGDLS, CDR2 YYNGEE. Losses at the gene ends were 5 bases for V and 5 bases for J; bases not matched to a gene: 10. CDR3 loop: CASSPTGTGGYYGYTF. DNA of the CDR3: TGTGCCAGCAGTCCTACAGGGACAGGGGGCTATTATGGCTACACCTTC. Supplemented by reference TRBV9 and TRBJ1-2, the full variable domain reads DSGVTQTPKHLITATGQRVTLRCSPRSGDLSVYWYQQSLDQGLQFLIQYYNGEERAKGNILERFSAQQFPDLHSELNLSSLELGDSALYFCASSPTGTGGYYGYTFGSGTRLTVV.

The chain's CDR3 is CASSHMVTEAFF. The CDR3 DNA is TGTGCCAGCAGCCACATGGTCACTGAAGCTTTCTTT. The chain recombines TRBV7-8 with TRBJ1-1; unclear D gene. This CDR3 has 12 amino acids. CDR1 is SGHVS, CDR2 FQNEAQ, per germline. Trimming shortened V by 5 bases and J by 4 bases, and 8 bases separated the two germline ends.

This clone was seen once. This chain links TRBV29-1 with TRBJ1-2; D is unclear. The germline gives CDR1 SQVTM, CDR2 ANQGSEA. V gave up 1 base and J gave up 4 bases, with 10 bases separating them. The CDR3 consists of 13 residues. CDR3 in DNA: TGCAGCGTTGAAGTGCCGACCGTCTATGGCTACACCTTC. This sequence encodes CSVEVPTVYGYTF.

Details on this clone: Other DNA sequences from this sample encode an identical CDR3 as well. The DNA for the CDR3 is TGTGCCAGCAGCTTAGGGCTAGCGGGTTCCTACGAGCAGTACTTC. Translation: CASSLGLAGSYEQYF. The chain is built from TRBV11-2 and TRBJ2-7; 8 bases are shared with TRBD2. Germline CDR1 SGHAT, CDR2 FQNNGV. V lost 1 base, J lost 1 base, and 3 bases stayed unmatched. The CDR3 extends over 15 amino acids.

To note about this clone: This specimen includes other DNA sequences encoding the same CDR3. The chain uses TRBV30 and TRBJ2-1; 8 bases align to TRBD2. Germline V CDR1 and CDR2: GTSNPN, SVGIG (reference sequence). The J segment lost 1 base and the V segment lost 2 bases, leaving 4 bases of the junction unmatched. CDR3 length: 15 amino acids. The CDR3 region is CAWSPSGSSYNEQFF. The DNA of the CDR3 is TGTGCCTGGAGTCCCAGCGGGAGTTCCTACAATGAGCAGTTCTTC.

This chain joins TRBV5-4 and TRBJ2-7; D call uncertain. Trimming shortened V by 3 bases and J by 1 base, and 8 bases separated the two germline ends. Germline V lookup: CDR1 SGHNT, CDR2 YYREEE (reference sequence). The CDR3 spans 13 residues. The CDR3 region has the DNA TGTGCCAGCAGCTGGGGTTTATCCTACGAGCAGTACTTC. Protein product: CASSWGLSYEQYF.

This chain's CDR3 is CASSVGDTGEQYF. DNA of the CDR3: TGTGCCAGCAGCGTAGGAGACACGGGGGAGCAGTACTTC. The chain joins TRBV9 to TRBJ2-7; a weak D match, TRBD2 (5 bases). The CDR3 runs to 13 residues. V was shortened by 0 bases and J by 7 bases, with 11 bases between the two germline ends. In germline, CDR1 is SGDLS, CDR2 YYNGEE.

The chain carries TRBV7-8 and TRBJ2-7; 7 nucleotides align to TRBD2. CDR1 is SGHVS, CDR2 FQNEAQ, per germline. The CDR3 runs 16 residues. Trimming at V came to 1 base and at J to 3 bases, leaving 9 bases not matched to a gene. The CDR3: CASSLVAGVGNYEQYF. CDR3 in DNA: TGTGCCAGCAGCTTAGTGGCGGGGGTTGGGAACTACGAGCAGTACTTC.

The chain couples TRBV4-3 to TRBJ2-1; D is uncertain. This CDR3 has 16 amino acids. Per the germline V gene, CDR1 is LGHNA and CDR2 is YSLEER. V was cut by 4 bases and J by 0 bases, with 13 bases left in between. This chain's CDR3 is CASSRSWLSSYNEQFF. CDR3 in DNA: TGCGCCAGCAGCCGCTCATGGCTGAGCTCCTACAATGAGCAGTTCTTC.

This rearrangement joins TRBV30 to TRBJ2-5; D ambiguous. Germline values: CDR1 GTSNPN, CDR2 SVGIG (reference sequence). Trimming took off 0 bases at V and 2 bases at J, with 7 bases between the two ends. This CDR3 contains 13 residues. The CDR3 nucleotides are TGTGCCTGGAGTGTACAGAATCAAGAGACCCAGTACTTC. Protein sequence: CAWSVQNQETQYF.

As concerns this clone: Other DNA sequences from this sample encode an identical CDR3 as well. The V and J genes are TRBV18 and TRBJ1-2, with D hard to call. The CDR3 runs to 13 residues. Per the germline V gene, CDR1 is KGHSH and CDR2 is LQKENI. Deletions cut 2 bases from V and 0 bases from J, with 4 bases between. DNA for the CDR3: TGTGCCAGCTCACCAAGTCCTAACTATGGCTACACCTTC. Amino acid sequence: CASSPSPNYGYTF.

The genes are TRBV28 and TRBJ1-6, with D uncertain. V was trimmed by 8 bases and J by 6 bases, leaving 17 bases between them. Per the germline V gene, CDR1 is MDHEN and CDR2 is SYDVKM. CDR3 length equals 15 residues. CDR3 in DNA: TGTGCCAGCGAGACCGCCACCATGCCTAATTCACCCCTCCACTTT. As protein: CASETATMPNSPLHF.

This clone was observed a single time. CDR3 sequence: CASSFGGVTDTQYF. CDR3 bases: TGTGCCAGCAGCTTTGGCGGGGTCACAGATACGCAGTATTTT. The chain recombines TRBV5-4 with TRBJ2-3, with TRBD2 as a possible D gene (6 bases). Germline V gene data show CDR1 as SGHNT and CDR2 as YYREEE (reference sequence). This CDR3 has 14 residues. V was pared by 2 bases and J by 2 bases, with 9 bases between.